This is a list of T cell receptor beta chains from one sample in a study of control samples from healthy donors and cancer patients. Repertoires were generated with immunoSEQ multiplex PCR, while TCRdb's copy carries only in-frame clones and drops some. The sample contains 140,000 to 150,000 clones, more than 90% of which appear only once. The sample was blood. The source of these receptors is a man in his thirties or forties in good health. Each CDR3 is given with its conserved first and last residue. The D gene is left open where the match is weak. Clone size is shown for a subset of rows, as once, few, many or a class of expanded clone.

TRBJ2-1 | TRBD2 | . | TRBV9 | 17 | CASSVDLAGGPYNEQFF | TGTGCCAGCAGCGTAGATCTAGCGGGGGGGCCGTACAATGAGCAGTTCTTC
TRBJ2-7 | . | . | TRBV5-5 | 16 | CASSQLGPSPSYEQYF | TGTGCCAGCAGCCAGTTGGGCCCGAGCCCCTCCTACGAGCAGTACTTC
TRBJ1-3 | . | . | TRBV27 | 14 | CASSFSPGENTIYF | TGTGCCAGCAGTTTTAGCCCAGGGGAAAACACCATATATTTT
TRBJ1-2 | . | . | TRBV19 | 12 | CASSLQAYGYTF | TGTGCCAGTAGTCTACAGGCCTACGGCTACACCTTC
TRBJ1-5 | . | . | TRBV3-1/TRBV3-2 | 12 | CASSQVGEPQHF | TGTGCCAGCAGCCAAGTGGGGGAGCCCCAGCATTTT
TRBJ2-1 | TRBD2 | . | TRBV2 | 15 | CASRATSGGDNEQFF | TGTGCCAGCAGAGCCACTAGCGGGGGAGACAATGAGCAGTTCTTC
TRBJ1-1 | . | . | TRBV11-2 | 13 | CASSSQGSEKAFF | TGTGCCAGCAGCTCACAGGGTTCGGAGAAAGCTTTCTTT
TRBJ1-2 | . | . | TRBV3-1/TRBV3-2 | 12 | CASSQRSYGYTF | TGTGCCAGCAGCCAGAGGAGTTATGGCTACACCTTC
TRBJ2-1 | . | once | TRBV7-9 | 14 | CASSTGISYNEQFF | TGTGCCAGCAGTACGGGGATCTCCTACAATGAGCAGTTCTTC
TRBJ2-1 | . | few | TRBV12-3/TRBV12-4 | 11 | CASSLVNEQFF | TGTGCCAGCAGTTTGGTCAATGAGCAGTTCTTC
TRBJ1-2 | TRBD1 | . | TRBV10-3 | 16 | CAISETQTGGNYGYTF | TGTGCCATCAGTGAGACCCAGACAGGGGGGAACTATGGCTACACCTTC
TRBJ2-7 | . | . | TRBV28 | 13 | CASHTGQPYEQYF | TGTGCCAGTCATACGGGACAACCCTACGAGCAGTACTTC
TRBJ1-4 | . | . | TRBV19 | 14 | CASSSTTTNEKLFF | TGTGCCAGTAGCTCGACAACAACTAATGAAAAACTGTTTTTT
TRBJ2-2 | . | . | TRBV7-3 | 13 | CASSLLGDGELFF | TGTGCCAGCAGCTTATTGGGGGACGGGGAGCTGTTTTTT
TRBJ1-5 | TRBD1 | . | TRBV19 | 14 | CASRDRGTNQPQHF | TGTGCCAGCAGGGACAGGGGGACCAATCAGCCCCAGCATTTT
TRBJ1-2 | TRBD1 | . | TRBV10-3 | 17 | CAITGGPNRGVGYGYTF | TGTGCCATCACTGGGGGGCCTAACAGGGGAGTCGGCTATGGCTACACCTTC
TRBJ2-7 | . | . | TRBV5-1 | 12 | CASSLLGDEQYF | TGCGCCAGCAGCTTGTTGGGAGACGAGCAGTACTTC
TRBJ1-4 | TRBD1 | . | TRBV5-1 | 16 | CASSVRPGTGVEKLFF | TGCGCCAGCAGCGTGAGACCCGGGACAGGGGTTGAAAAACTGTTTTTT
TRBJ2-2 | . | . | TRBV24-1 | 13 | CATSVANTGELFF | TGTGCCACCAGTGTGGCGAACACCGGGGAGCTGTTTTTT
TRBJ1-6 | . | once | TRBV5-5 | 16 | CASSPGWATYNSPLHF | TGTGCCAGCAGCCCCGGATGGGCCACCTATAATTCACCCCTCCACTTT
TRBJ2-5 | TRBD2 | . | TRBV4-1 | 17 | CASSQDPSGGAGETQYF | TGCGCCAGCAGCCAAGATCCCAGCGGGGGGGCCGGGGAGACCCAGTACTTC
TRBJ2-7 | . | . | TRBV10-3 | 14 | CAISDGAGPGEQYF | TGTGCCATCAGTGATGGGGCGGGGCCGGGGGAGCAGTACTTC
TRBJ1-4 | . | . | TRBV3-1/TRBV3-2 | 15 | CASSPIGGTNEKLFF | TGTGCCAGCAGCCCCATTGGGGGGACTAATGAAAAACTGTTTTTT
TRBJ2-2 | . | . | TRBV13 | 13 | CASTAGNTGELFF | TGTGCCAGCACAGCGGGGAACACCGGGGAGCTGTTTTTT
TRBJ2-7 | . | . | TRBV28 | 15 | CASSLPQGSSYEQYF | TGTGCCAGCAGTTTACCACAGGGAAGCTCCTACGAGCAGTACTTC
TRBJ1-6 | . | . | TRBV20-1 | 16 | CSASAATGSNNSPLHF | TGCAGTGCTAGTGCTGCGACAGGTAGCAATAATTCACCCCTCCACTTT
TRBJ1-6 | TRBD1 | . | TRBV29-1 | 15 | CSVRTGEAHNSPLHF | TGCAGCGTTAGGACAGGGGAGGCCCATAATTCACCCCTCCACTTT
TRBJ2-1 | TRBD2 | . | TRBV7-8 | 15 | CASTLTSGGANEQFF | TGTGCCAGCACCCTTACTAGCGGGGGGGCCAATGAGCAGTTCTTC
TRBJ1-3 | TRBD1 | . | TRBV3-1/TRBV3-2 | 14 | CASSQTGQGGAIYF | TGTGCCAGCAGCCAAACGGGACAGGGAGGAGCCATATATTTT
TRBJ1-1 | . | . | TRBV29-1 | 12 | CSVKAEGTEAFF | TGCAGCGTTAAGGCGGAGGGGACTGAAGCTTTCTTT
TRBJ2-1 | . | . | TRBV5-6 | 15 | CASTPRRRFMDEQFF | TGTGCCAGCACCCCCCGGAGGCGATTCATGGATGAGCAGTTCTTC
TRBJ2-1 | . | . | TRBV9 | 12 | CASSVAAGEQFF | TGTGCCAGCAGCGTAGCGGCGGGGGAGCAGTTCTTC
TRBJ2-2 | . | . | TRBV9 | 14 | CASSGTANTGELFF | TGTGCCAGCAGCGGGACAGCGAACACCGGGGAGCTGTTTTTT
TRBJ1-2 | . | . | TRBV7-8 | 13 | CASSFQVNYGYTF | TGTGCCAGCAGCTTCCAGGTTAACTATGGCTACACCTTC
TRBJ2-1 | TRBD2 | . | TRBV6-1 | 15 | CASSEIGTRRNEQFF | TGTGCCAGCAGTGAAATCGGGACTAGACGCAATGAGCAGTTCTTC
TRBJ2-3 | TRBD1 | . | TRBV12-3/TRBV12-4 | 13 | CASSLGQVDTQYF | TGTGCCAGCAGTTTGGGACAGGTGGATACGCAGTATTTT
TRBJ2-4 | . | . | TRBV5-1 | 17 | CASSLEGVGLAKNIQYF | TGCGCCAGCAGCTTGGAAGGAGTAGGGTTAGCCAAAAACATTCAGTACTTC
TRBJ2-1 | TRBD2 | once | TRBV24-1 | 16 | CATSARLAGGPNEQFF | TGTGCCACCAGTGCCCGACTAGCGGGGGGGCCGAATGAGCAGTTCTTC
TRBJ2-7 | . | . | TRBV6-5 | 14 | CASSYQQGSGEQYF | TGTGCCAGCAGTTACCAGCAGGGTTCAGGAGAGCAGTACTTC
TRBJ1-1 | TRBD1 | . | TRBV5-1 | 13 | CASSPGQGTEAFF | TGCGCCAGCAGCCCTGGACAGGGCACTGAAGCTTTCTTT
TRBJ1-2 | . | . | TRBV5-1 | 13 | CASSLDPTDGYTF | TGCGCCAGCAGCTTGGATCCGACAGATGGCTACACCTTC
TRBJ1-1 | . | . | TRBV27 | 14 | CASSIRAGNTEAFF | TGTGCCAGCAGCATAAGGGCAGGGAACACTGAAGCTTTCTTT
TRBJ1-4 | TRBD1 | . | TRBV5-4 | 17 | CASSTRQGRLVNEKLFF | TGTGCCAGCAGCACACGACAGGGGCGCTTGGTTAATGAAAAACTGTTTTTT